A single sample gave rise to the 10 T cell receptor beta chains below, sequenced in a study of CD8+CD57+ T cells in acquired aplastic anemia. Patients who underwent sequencing had shown CD8+CD57+ cell expansion by flow cytometry. Using genomic DNA as the template, TCR beta VDJ and CDR3 profiling was carried out. Each CDR3 protein gets one entry after TCRdb re-called the reads with MiXCR. Altogether approximately 130,000 distinct CDR3 sequences are present, approximately 61% being singletons, with the ten largest covering roughly 30%. Material for sequencing was sorted CD4+, CD8+, or CD8+CD57+ T cells (not recorded which) from PBMCs. The receptors were gathered from a human donor with aplastic anemia.

As to this clonotype: One end of the junction fails to match germline, which may point to a read error. This chain links TRBV2 with TRBJ1-2, with 8 bases that match TRBD1. Looked up from germline, CDR1 is SNHLY and CDR2 is FYNNEI. The CDR3 contains 13 residues. The CDR3 protein is CAISGDRSYGYTF. Here the CDR3 DNA reads TGTGCCATCAGTGGGGACAGGTCCTATGGCTACACCTTC.

The V and J genes are TRBV11-3 and TRBJ2-5; TRBD2 aligns across 10 bases. The CDR3 totals 14 residues. Germline trimming cut 2 bases from V and 6 bases from J; bases unmatched to any gene: 3. Looked up from germline, CDR1 is SGHNT and CDR2 is YENEEA. CDR3: CASSLPSGGKTQYF. CDR3 nucleotides: TGTGCCAGCAGCTTACCTAGCGGGGGAAAGACCCAGTACTTC.

Only a few counts were recorded for this clonotype. The chain recombines TRBV29-1 with TRBJ2-7; D is unclear. Trimming left V 3 bases short and J 7 bases short, with 10 bases between. Germline-derived CDR1 and CDR2 are SQVTM and ANQGSEA. CDR3 length: 11 residues. Here the CDR3 DNA reads TGCAGCGTTGATCTCGGCTCGGAGCAGTACTTC. Translating gives CSVDLGSEQYF.

This clonotype has a handful of counts. The V call is TRBV9, the J call TRBJ2-7; TRBD1 might be the D (5 bases). The germline V gene has CDR1 SGDLS and CDR2 YYNGEE. The CDR3 is made up of 11 amino acids. Between the trimmed V and J ends, which lost 6 bases and 6 bases, there was a span of 10 bases. In DNA, the CDR3 is TGTGCCAGCAAGGTAGGGGTCGAGCAGTACTTC. Amino acids: CASKVGVEQYF.

This clonotype was recorded only once. J is TRBJ2-6 and V is TRBV5-1; D is uncertain. Germline V gives CDR1 SGHRS, CDR2 YFSETQ. V shed 3 bases and J shed 0 bases, with 13 bases lying between them. This CDR3 has 17 residues. CDR3 in amino acids: CASSWQTVNSGANVLTF. The CDR3, as DNA: TGCGCCAGCAGCTGGCAGACGGTAAACTCTGGGGCCAACGTCCTGACTTTC.

The chain couples TRBV15 to TRBJ1-6; no clear D gene. The CDR3 sequence is 14 residues long. Trimming stripped 6 bases from V and 1 base from J, with 7 bases between. The germline gives CDR1 LNHNV, CDR2 YYDKDF (reference sequence). Here the CDR3 DNA reads TGTGCCACCAGTCCCGTTTCCTATAATTCACCCCTCCACTTT. Translation: CATSPVSYNSPLHF.

The chain combines TRBV4-3 with TRBJ2-2; D ambiguous. Germline V gene lookup returns CDR1 LGHNA and CDR2 YSLEER. The CDR3 contains 16 residues. V gave up 0 bases and J gave up 3 bases, with 11 bases separating them. The CDR3 is CASSQEGIGDTGELFF. The CDR3 nucleotides are TGCGCCAGCAGCCAAGAGGGGATTGGGGACACCGGGGAGCTGTTTTTT.

Details on this clonotype: A much larger clone differs from this one at a single base, so this may be a read error. The chain carries TRBV5-6 and TRBJ1-2, with TRBD1 matching over 8 bases. The CDR3 consists of 14 residues. CDR1 and CDR2 from the germline V gene are SGHDT and YYEEEE. CDR3 in DNA: TGTGCCAGCAGCTCGGACAGGGACCTCGATGGCCACACCTTC. It is translated as CASSSDRDLDGHTF.

V and J are TRBV15 and TRBJ1-1; perhaps TRBD1 as D (5 bases). The CDR3 is made up of 14 amino acids. Germline-derived CDR1 and CDR2 are LNHNV and YYDKDF (reference sequence). V dropped 4 bases and J dropped 9 bases, with 18 bases sitting between them. CDR3 DNA: TGTGCCACCAGCATGGGTGGGGGGGTGGGCAAAGCTTTCTTT. Translated, it gives CATSMGGGVGKAFF.

The chain carries TRBV24-1 and TRBJ2-5; 11 bases are a match to TRBD1. The V gene end was trimmed by 4 bases and the J gene end by 4 bases; junction bases not matched to a gene: 10. The germline CDR1 and CDR2 sequences are KGHDR and SFDVKD. The CDR3 spans 17 residues. The CDR3 DNA reads as TGTGCCACCAGTGAGCCTCCGGGACAGGGGGATGGAGAGACCCAGTACTTC. It yields the protein CATSEPPGQGDGETQYF.